This TCR beta chain was captured by sequencing in a study of CD8 T cells in Susac syndrome. At the level of the study: Among the Susac syndrome patients sequenced, over 5 had active disease and fewer than 10 were in remission.

cDNA came from around 0.5 to 1 ug RNA primed by random hexamers. Amplification of TCR beta CDR3 spanned 54 Vbeta and 13 Jbeta via immunoSEQ multiplex PCR. TCRdb used MiXCR to reprocess the immunoSEQ multiplex PCR reads, holding one entry per CDR3 protein. The sample has nearly 110,000 distinct CDR3 sequences; 94% are singletons. Sample: CD8+ T cells from PBMCs. This TCR was recovered from a human donor with Susac syndrome.

CDR3 sequence (DNA): TGTGCCAGCAGCTTATCGGGGCGAAGAAACACCATATATTTT. It translates to CASSLSGRRNTIYF. This chain uses TRBV7-9 with TRBJ1-3, with D maybe TRBD1 (5 bases). Germline V gives CDR1 SEHNR, CDR2 FQNEAQ (reference sequence). The CDR3 has 14 amino acids. Trimming took 2 bases from V and 5 from J, leaving 10 bases between them.